The entry below describes one TCR beta chain. TCRalpha and TCRbeta libraries used 5'RACE with constant-segment primers and UMIs. A single record per CDR3 protein comes from TCRdb applying MiXCR to the 5' RACE reads. The data contain a few hundred thousand distinct CDR3 sequences, approximately 15% of them singletons. This specimen belongs to a study of T-cell memory formation after mild COVID-19. As for the study in general: There were largely donor-specific TCR clusters.

The CDR3 sequence is 16 residues long. Trimming stripped 0 bases from V and 5 bases from J, with 16 bases between. Germline V gives CDR1 SNHLY, CDR2 FYNNEI. The source material was PBMCs or a T cell subset sorted from them (not recorded which). This TCR was recovered from a man younger than 35 who had mild COVID-19 (a few samples of this study predate the infection). Cell type and time point are not known. The V gene is TRBV2, the J gene TRBJ1-1, with D perhaps TRBD1 (6 bases). The CDR3 sequence: CASSEAPRSRGTEAFF. The CDR3 nucleotides read TGTGCCAGCAGTGAAGCGCCGCGAAGCAGGGGAACTGAAGCTTTCTTT.